The TCR beta chain described here comes from a study of identical twins. General observations from the study: Abundant cord blood beta clonotypes carried fewer insertions; memory repertoires showed none.

This clonotype was observed a few times. What it binds is unknown. V was cut by 8 bases and J by 4 bases, with 11 bases left in between. This CDR3 is 12 amino acids long. MiXCR, applied by TCRdb to the 5' RACE reads, yields one record per CDR3 protein. The sample holds hundreds of thousands of distinct CDR3 sequences, around an eighth seen once. The sample was also linked to a second study, of yellow fever vaccine responses in identical twins.

The sequence derives from a woman aged 18-29 years in good health. Sequenced: PBMCs. The J gene is TRBJ1-1, the V gene TRBV12-3 or TRBV12-4; D is undetermined. CDR3 protein: CASGKWGTEAFF. The CDR3 DNA follows: TGTGCCAGCGGGAAATGGGGCACTGAAGCTTTCTTT.